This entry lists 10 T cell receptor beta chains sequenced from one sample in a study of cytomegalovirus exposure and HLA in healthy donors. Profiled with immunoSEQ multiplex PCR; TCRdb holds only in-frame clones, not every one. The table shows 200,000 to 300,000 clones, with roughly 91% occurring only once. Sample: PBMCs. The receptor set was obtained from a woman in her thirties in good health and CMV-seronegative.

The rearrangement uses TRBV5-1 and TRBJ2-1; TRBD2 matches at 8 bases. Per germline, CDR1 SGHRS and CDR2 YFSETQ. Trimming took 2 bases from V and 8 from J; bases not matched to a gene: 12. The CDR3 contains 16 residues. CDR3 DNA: TGCGCCAGCAGCTTACCTCGGGTGGCGGGGGGCGATGAGCAGTTCTTC. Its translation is CASSLPRVAGGDEQFF.

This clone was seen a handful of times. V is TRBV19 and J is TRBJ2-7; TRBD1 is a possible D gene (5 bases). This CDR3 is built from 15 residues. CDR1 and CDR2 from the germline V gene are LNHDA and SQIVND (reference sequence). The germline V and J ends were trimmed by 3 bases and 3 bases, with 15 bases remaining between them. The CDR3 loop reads CASSIRAGWDYEQYF. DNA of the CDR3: TGTGCCAGTAGTATCAGGGCAGGTTGGGACTACGAGCAGTACTTC.

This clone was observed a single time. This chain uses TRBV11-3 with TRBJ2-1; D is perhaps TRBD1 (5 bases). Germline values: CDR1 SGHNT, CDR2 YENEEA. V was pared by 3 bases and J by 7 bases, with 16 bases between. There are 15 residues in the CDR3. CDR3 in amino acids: CASSFVNRPTNEQFF. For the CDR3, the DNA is TGTGCCAGCAGCTTCGTCAACAGGCCTACAAATGAGCAGTTCTTC.

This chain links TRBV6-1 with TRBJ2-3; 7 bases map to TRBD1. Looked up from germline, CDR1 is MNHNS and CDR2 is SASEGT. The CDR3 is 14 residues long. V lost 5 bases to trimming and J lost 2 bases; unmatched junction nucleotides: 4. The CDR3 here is CASSRTGTTDTQYF. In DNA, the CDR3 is TGTGCCAGCAGTAGGACAGGAACCACAGATACGCAGTATTTT.

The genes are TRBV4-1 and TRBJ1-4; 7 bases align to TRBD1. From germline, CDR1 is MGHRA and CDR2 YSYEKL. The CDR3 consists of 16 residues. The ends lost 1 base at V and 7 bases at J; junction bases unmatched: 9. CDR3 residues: CASSQVTGVVGEKLFF. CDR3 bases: TGCGCCAGCAGCCAAGTCACAGGGGTAGTTGGTGAAAAACTGTTTTTT.

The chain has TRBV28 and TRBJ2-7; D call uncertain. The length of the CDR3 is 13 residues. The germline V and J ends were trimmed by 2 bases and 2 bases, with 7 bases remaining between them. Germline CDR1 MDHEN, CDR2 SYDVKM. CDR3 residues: CASSLTRAYEQYF. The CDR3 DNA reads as TGTGCCAGCAGTTTAACCAGAGCCTACGAGCAGTACTTC.

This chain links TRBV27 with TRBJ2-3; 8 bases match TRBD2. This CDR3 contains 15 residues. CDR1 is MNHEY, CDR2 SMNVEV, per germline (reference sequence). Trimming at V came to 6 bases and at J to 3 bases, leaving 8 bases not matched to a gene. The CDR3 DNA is TGTGCCAGCAGCCCGGGGGGCGGGAGGACAGATACGCAGTATTTT. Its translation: CASSPGGGRTDTQYF.

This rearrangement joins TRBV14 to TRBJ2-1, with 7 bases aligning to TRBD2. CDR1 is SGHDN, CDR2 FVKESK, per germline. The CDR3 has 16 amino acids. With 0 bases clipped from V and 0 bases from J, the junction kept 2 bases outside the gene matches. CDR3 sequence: CASSQDERGSYNEQFF. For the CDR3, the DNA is TGTGCCAGCAGCCAAGACGAGCGGGGCTCCTACAATGAGCAGTTCTTC.

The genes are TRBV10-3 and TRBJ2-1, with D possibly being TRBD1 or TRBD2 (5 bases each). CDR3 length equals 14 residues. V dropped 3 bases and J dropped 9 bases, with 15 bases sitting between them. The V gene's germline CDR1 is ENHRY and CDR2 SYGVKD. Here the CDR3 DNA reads TGTGCCATCAGTGAAAGGACCTCGGGGACTGAGCAGTTCTTC. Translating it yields CAISERTSGTEQFF.

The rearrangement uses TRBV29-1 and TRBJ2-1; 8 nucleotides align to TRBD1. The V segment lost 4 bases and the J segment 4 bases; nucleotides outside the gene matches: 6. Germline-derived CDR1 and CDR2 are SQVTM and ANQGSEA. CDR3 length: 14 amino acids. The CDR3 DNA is TGCAGCGTTGTCTCGGGACAGGAGTACAATGAGCAGTTCTTC. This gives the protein CSVVSGQEYNEQFF.